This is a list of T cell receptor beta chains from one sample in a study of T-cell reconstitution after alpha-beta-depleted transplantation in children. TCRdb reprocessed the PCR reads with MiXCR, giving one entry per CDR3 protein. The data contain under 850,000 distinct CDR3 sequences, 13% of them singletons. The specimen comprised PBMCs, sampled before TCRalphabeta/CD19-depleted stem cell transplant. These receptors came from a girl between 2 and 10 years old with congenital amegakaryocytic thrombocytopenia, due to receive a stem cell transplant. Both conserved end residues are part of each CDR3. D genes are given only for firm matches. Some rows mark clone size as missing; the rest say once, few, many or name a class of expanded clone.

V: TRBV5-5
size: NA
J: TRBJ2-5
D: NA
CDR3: CASILGRSQETQYF
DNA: TGTGCCAGCATCCTAGGACGGTCTCAAGAGACCCAGTACTTC

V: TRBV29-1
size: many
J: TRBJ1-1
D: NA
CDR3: CSDLQGLAFF
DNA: TGCAGCGACCTACAGGGTTTGGCTTTCTTT

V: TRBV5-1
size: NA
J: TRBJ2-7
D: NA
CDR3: CASSLPGTTYEQYF
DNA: TGCGCCAGCAGCTTGCCCGGGACGACCTACGAGCAGTACTTC

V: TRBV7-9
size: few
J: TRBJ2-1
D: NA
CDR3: CASSFSPRRDNEQFF
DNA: TGTGCCAGCAGCTTCAGTCCCCGGCGGGACAATGAGCAGTTCTTC

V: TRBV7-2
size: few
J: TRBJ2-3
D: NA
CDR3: CASSPLDGKQYF
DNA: TGTGCCAGCAGCCCTCTGGACGGAAAGCAGTATTTT

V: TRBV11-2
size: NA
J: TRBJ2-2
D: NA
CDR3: CASSLDPSMVGELFF
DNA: TGTGCCAGCAGCTTAGACCCGTCGATGGTCGGGGAGCTGTTTTTT

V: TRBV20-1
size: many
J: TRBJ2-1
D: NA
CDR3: CSARERRLADEQFF
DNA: TGCAGTGCTAGAGAACGGAGGCTAGCCGATGAGCAGTTCTTC

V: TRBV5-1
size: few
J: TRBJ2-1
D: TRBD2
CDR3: CASSRVYGEGNEQFF
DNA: TGCGCCAGCAGCCGGGTTTACGGGGAGGGCAATGAGCAGTTCTTC

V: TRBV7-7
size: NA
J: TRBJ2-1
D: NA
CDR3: CASSTSMSSYNEQFF
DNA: TGTGCCAGCAGCACCTCCATGAGCTCCTACAATGAGCAGTTCTTC

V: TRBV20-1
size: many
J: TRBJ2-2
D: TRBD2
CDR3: CSASEAQRGTLAGELFF
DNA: TGCAGTGCTAGTGAAGCCCAGCGGGGGACCCTCGCCGGGGAGCTGTTTTTT

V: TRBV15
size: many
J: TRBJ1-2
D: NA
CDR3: CATSRVTEVNYGYTF
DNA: TGTGCCACCAGCAGAGTTACAGAAGTCAACTATGGCTACACCTTC

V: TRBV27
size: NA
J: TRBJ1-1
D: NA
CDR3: CASRSHTDTHGAFF
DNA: TGTGCCAGCAGAAGCCACACCGACACTCACGGGGCTTTCTTT

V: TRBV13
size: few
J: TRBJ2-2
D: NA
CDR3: CASSGYSSTGELFF
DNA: TGTGCCAGCAGCGGCTATTCTAGCACCGGGGAGCTGTTTTTT

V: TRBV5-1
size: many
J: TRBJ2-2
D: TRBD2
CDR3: CASSLRAGYGEGTGELFF
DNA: TGCGCCAGCAGCTTGCGAGCGGGATACGGCGAAGGCACCGGGGAGCTGTTTTTT

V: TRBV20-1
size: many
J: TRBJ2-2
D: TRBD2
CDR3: CSAGTSGSSAGELFF
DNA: TGCAGTGCTGGGACTAGCGGGAGTTCGGCCGGGGAGCTGTTTTTT

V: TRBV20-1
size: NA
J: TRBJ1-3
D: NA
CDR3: CSASRQPVSGNTIYF
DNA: TGCAGTGCTAGTCGGCAACCCGTCTCTGGAAACACCATATATTTT

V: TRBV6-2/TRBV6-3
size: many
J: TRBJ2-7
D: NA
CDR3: CASSYSGTFYEQYF
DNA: TGTGCCAGCAGTTACTCTGGTACGTTCTACGAGCAGTACTTC

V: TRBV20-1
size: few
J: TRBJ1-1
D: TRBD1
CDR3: CSAPRTGQNTEAFF
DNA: TGCAGTGCACCCCGGACAGGCCAGAACACTGAAGCTTTCTTT

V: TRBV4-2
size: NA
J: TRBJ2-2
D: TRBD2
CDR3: CASSPGRLAGRTGELFF
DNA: TGTGCCAGCAGCCCCGGGCGTCTAGCGGGTAGGACCGGGGAGCTGTTTTTT

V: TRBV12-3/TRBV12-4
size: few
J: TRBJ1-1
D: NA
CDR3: CASSFISTEAFF
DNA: TGTGCCAGCAGCTTCATAAGCACTGAAGCTTTCTTT

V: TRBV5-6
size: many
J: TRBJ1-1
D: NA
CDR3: CASSLVSGANTEAFF
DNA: TGTGCCAGCAGCTTGGTATCAGGGGCTAACACTGAAGCTTTCTTT

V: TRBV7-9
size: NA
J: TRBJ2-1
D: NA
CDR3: CASSLGWGQFF
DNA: TGTGCCAGCAGCCTAGGATGGGGGCAGTTCTTC

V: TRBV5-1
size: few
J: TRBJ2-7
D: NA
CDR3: CASQELGEQYF
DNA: TGCGCCAGTCAAGAGCTCGGGGAGCAGTACTTC

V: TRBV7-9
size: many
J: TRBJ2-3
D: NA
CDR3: CASSLLTPGAGPDTQYF
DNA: TGTGCCAGCAGCTTACTGACTCCGGGAGCCGGCCCAGATACGCAGTATTTT

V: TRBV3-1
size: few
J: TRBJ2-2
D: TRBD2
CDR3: CASSRPTSGGNTGELFF
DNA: TGTGCCAGCAGCCGTCCAACTAGCGGGGGGAACACCGGGGAGCTGTTTTTT

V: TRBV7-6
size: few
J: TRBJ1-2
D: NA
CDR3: CASSQGTNYNYGYTF
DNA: TGTGCCAGCAGCCAAGGGACAAATTATAACTATGGCTACACCTTC

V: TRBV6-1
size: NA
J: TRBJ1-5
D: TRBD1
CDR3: CASSQWDRVIRQPQHF
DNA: TGTGCCAGCAGTCAATGGGACAGGGTGATTCGTCAGCCCCAGCATTTT

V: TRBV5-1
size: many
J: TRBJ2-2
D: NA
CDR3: CASSGGSVNTGELFF
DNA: TGCGCCAGCAGTGGGGGCTCGGTAAACACCGGGGAGCTGTTTTTT

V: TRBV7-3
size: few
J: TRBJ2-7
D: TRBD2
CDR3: CASSPGTSGNYEQYF
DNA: TGTGCCAGCAGCCCCGGGACTAGCGGTAACTACGAGCAGTACTTC

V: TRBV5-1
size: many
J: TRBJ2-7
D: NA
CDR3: CASSLIVAESYEQYF
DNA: TGCGCCAGCAGCTTGATTGTGGCTGAATCCTACGAGCAGTACTTC

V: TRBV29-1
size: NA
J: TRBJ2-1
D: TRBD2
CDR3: CSVIAGGSKFF
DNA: TGCAGCGTGATAGCGGGAGGGTCAAAGTTCTTC

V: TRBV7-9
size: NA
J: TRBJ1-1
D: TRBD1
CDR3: CASSGPGQGEAFF
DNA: TGTGCCAGCAGCGGGCCGGGACAGGGGGAAGCTTTCTTT

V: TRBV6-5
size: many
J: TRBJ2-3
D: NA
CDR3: CASSYGAIHTDTQYF
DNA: TGTGCCAGCAGTTACGGAGCCATACACACAGATACGCAGTATTTT

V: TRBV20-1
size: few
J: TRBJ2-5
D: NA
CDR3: CSATPDGRQEETQYF
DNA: TGCAGTGCTACCCCCGATGGGAGACAGGAAGAGACCCAGTACTTC

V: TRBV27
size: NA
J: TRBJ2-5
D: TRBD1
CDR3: CASSEGTGGVQETQYF
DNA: TGTGCCAGCAGTGAAGGGACAGGGGGCGTACAAGAGACCCAGTACTTC

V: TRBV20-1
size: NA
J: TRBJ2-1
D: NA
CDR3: CSAPHSGAAEQFF
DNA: TGCAGTGCACCGCATTCGGGCGCGGCTGAGCAGTTCTTC

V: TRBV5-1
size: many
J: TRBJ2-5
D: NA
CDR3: CASSLVQRETQYF
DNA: TGCGCCAGCAGCTTGGTCCAGAGAGAGACCCAGTACTTC

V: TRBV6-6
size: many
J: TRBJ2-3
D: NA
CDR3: CASGLAEGDTQYF
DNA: TGTGCCAGCGGGTTGGCAGAAGGAGATACGCAGTATTTT

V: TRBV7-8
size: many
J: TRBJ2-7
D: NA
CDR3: CASSLERQVEQYF
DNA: TGTGCCAGCAGCTTAGAACGACAGGTCGAGCAGTACTTC

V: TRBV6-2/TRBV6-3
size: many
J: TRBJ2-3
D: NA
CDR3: CASSYSHLWTTDTQYF
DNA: TGTGCCAGCAGTTACAGCCACTTATGGACCACAGATACGCAGTATTTT

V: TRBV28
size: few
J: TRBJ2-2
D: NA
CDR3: CASTQGFLGPENTGELFF
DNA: TGTGCCAGCACCCAAGGGTTCCTGGGACCAGAAAACACCGGGGAGCTGTTTTTT

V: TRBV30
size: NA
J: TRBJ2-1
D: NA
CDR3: CAWSPGLEQFF
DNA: TGTGCCTGGAGCCCCGGGCTAGAGCAGTTCTTC

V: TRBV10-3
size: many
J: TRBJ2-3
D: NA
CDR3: CAIGADTDTQYF
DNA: TGTGCCATCGGGGCAGACACAGATACGCAGTATTTT